The 6 T cell receptor beta chains in this list originate from one sample, sequenced in a study of monozygotic twins with inflammatory bowel disease. TCRdb re-called the 5' RACE reads, yielding one record per CDR3 amino acid sequence without DNA. The sample has over 110,000 distinct CDR3 sequences. Specimen: blood. The receptors were gathered from a human donor with ulcerative colitis or Crohn's disease, or a healthy co-twin of an affected twin (not recorded which).

V and J are TRBV20-1 and TRBJ1-1. This CDR3 has 14 residues. Per the germline V gene, CDR1 is DFQATT and CDR2 is SNEGSKA (reference sequence). The CDR3: CSARARVQVTEAFF.

The chain joins TRBV4-3 to TRBJ2-7; as DNA is missing, the TRBD2 call by TCRdb cannot be tested. Germline V gene lookup returns CDR1 LGHNA and CDR2 YSLEER. This CDR3 is 15 amino acids long. The CDR3 here is CASSHVFLAGREQYF.

The rearrangement joins TRBV5-1 to TRBJ2-2; the D call of TRBD2 rests on TCRdb alone, since no DNA is present to check it. Germline V gives CDR1 SGHRS, CDR2 YFSETQ. CDR3 size: 15 residues. CDR3 protein: CASSIGLAATGELFF. Full variable domain (rest looked up from reference TRBV5-1 and TRBJ2-2): KAGVTQTPRYLIKTRGQQVTLSCSPISGHRSVSWYQQTPGQGLQFLFEYFSETQRNKGNFPGRFSGRQFSNSRSEMNVSTLELGDSALYLCASSIGLAATGELFFGEGSRLTVL.

The chain joins TRBV20-1 to TRBJ2-7; absent DNA, TCRdb's TRBD1 call cannot be checked. Germline CDR1 DFQATT, CDR2 SNEGSKA (reference sequence). The CDR3 has 13 residues. The CDR3 region is CSASEQGPYEQYF.

The chain couples TRBV20-1 to TRBJ1-5. There are 14 residues in the CDR3. Germline V CDR1 and CDR2: DFQATT, SNEGSKA (reference sequence). The CDR3 protein is CSASRGSGNQPQHF.

V and J are TRBV9 and TRBJ2-2; TCRdb selects TRBD2, and the lack of DNA leaves this call unchecked. Germline V CDR1 and CDR2: SGDLS, YYNGEE. This CDR3 contains 15 residues. CDR3 residues: CASSPRLAGTGELFF.